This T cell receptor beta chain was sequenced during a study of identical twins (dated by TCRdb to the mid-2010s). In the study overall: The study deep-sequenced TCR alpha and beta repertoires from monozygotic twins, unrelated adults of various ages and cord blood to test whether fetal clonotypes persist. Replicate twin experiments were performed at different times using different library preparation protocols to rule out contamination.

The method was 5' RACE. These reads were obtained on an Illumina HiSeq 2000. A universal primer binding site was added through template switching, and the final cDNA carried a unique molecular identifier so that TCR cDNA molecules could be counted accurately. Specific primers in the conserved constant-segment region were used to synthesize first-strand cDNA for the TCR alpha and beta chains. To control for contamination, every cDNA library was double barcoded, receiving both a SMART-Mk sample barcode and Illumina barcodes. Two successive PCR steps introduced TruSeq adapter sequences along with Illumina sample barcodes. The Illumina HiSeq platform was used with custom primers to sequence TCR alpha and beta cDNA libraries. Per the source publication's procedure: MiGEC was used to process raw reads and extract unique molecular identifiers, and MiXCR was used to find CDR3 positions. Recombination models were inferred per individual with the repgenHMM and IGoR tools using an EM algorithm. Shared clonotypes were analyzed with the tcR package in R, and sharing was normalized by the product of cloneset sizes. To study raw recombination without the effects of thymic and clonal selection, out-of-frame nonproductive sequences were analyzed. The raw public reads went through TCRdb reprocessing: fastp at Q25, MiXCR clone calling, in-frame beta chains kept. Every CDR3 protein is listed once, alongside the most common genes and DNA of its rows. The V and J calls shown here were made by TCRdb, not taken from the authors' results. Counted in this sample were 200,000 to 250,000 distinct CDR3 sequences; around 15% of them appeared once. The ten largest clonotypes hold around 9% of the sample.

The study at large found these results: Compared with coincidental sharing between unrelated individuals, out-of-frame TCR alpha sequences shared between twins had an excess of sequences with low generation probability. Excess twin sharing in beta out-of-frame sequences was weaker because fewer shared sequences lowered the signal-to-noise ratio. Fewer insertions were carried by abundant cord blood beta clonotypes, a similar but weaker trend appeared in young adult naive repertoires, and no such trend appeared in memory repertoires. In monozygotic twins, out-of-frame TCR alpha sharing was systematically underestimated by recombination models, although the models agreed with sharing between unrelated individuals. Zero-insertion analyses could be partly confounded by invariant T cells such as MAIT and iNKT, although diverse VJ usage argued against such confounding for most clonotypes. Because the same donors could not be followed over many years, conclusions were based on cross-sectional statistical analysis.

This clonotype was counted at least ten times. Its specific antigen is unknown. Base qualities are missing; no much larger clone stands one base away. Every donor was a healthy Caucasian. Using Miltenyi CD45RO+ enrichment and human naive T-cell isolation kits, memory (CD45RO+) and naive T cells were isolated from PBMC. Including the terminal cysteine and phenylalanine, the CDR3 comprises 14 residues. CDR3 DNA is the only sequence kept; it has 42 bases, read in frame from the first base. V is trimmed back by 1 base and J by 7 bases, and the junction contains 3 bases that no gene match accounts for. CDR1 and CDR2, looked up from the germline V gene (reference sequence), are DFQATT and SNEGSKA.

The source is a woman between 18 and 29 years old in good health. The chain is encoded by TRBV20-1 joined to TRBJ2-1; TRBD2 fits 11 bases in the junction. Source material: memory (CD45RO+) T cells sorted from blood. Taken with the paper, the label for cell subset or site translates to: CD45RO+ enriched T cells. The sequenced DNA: TGCAGTGCTAGAGCGACTAGCGGGGTAAATGAGCAGTTCTTC. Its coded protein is CSARATSGVNEQFF.